Listed below are T cell receptor beta chains from one sample, sequenced in a study of T cells in narcolepsy. TCRdb's table, derived via immunoSEQ multiplex PCR, lists solely in-frame clones and lacks some. The sample has around 8,000 clones, roughly 60% seen once. Sample: CD45RA- memory CD8+ T cells from PBMCs. The receptors stem from a human donor with narcolepsy. CDR3s include the opening cysteine and the closing phenylalanine or tryptophan. D genes are given only for firm matches. Size tells how often a clone was seen (once, few, many) or the class of an expanded clone, and some rows leave it out.

cdr3_nt: TGTGCCAGCAGTATACAGGCGAGCTCCTACGAGCAGTACTTC
cdr3_aa: CASSIQASSYEQYF
clone_size: .
v_call: TRBV6-5
d_call: .
j_call: TRBJ2-7

cdr3_nt: TGTGCCAGCAGCTTAGCGACAGGGGCGAACACTGAAGCTTTCTTT
cdr3_aa: CASSLATGANTEAFF
clone_size: .
v_call: TRBV11-2
d_call: TRBD1
j_call: TRBJ1-1

cdr3_nt: TGTGCCAGCAGCCCGGGATACACTGAAGCTTTCTTT
cdr3_aa: CASSPGYTEAFF
clone_size: .
v_call: TRBV2
d_call: .
j_call: TRBJ1-1

cdr3_nt: TGTGCCAGCAGCTTAGGGGGCGCGGGAGTAAGGGATACGCAGTATTTT
cdr3_aa: CASSLGGAGVRDTQYF
clone_size: few
v_call: TRBV7-2
d_call: TRBD2
j_call: TRBJ2-3

cdr3_nt: TGTGCCAGCAGTGACTCGGTAGAGGGTGAGCAGTTCTTC
cdr3_aa: CASSDSVEGEQFF
clone_size: .
v_call: TRBV6-4
d_call: .
j_call: TRBJ2-1

cdr3_nt: TGTGCCAGCTCGGGGGGGGAAAGCCAGCCCCAGCATTTT
cdr3_aa: CASSGGESQPQHF
clone_size: .
v_call: TRBV6-1
d_call: .
j_call: TRBJ1-5

cdr3_nt: TGCGCCAGCAGCCAAGATGTCGGGACTAGACCCTCCTACAATGAGCAGTTCTTC
cdr3_aa: CASSQDVGTRPSYNEQFF
clone_size: .
v_call: TRBV4-3
d_call: TRBD2
j_call: TRBJ2-1

cdr3_nt: TGTGCTAGTGGTTTGGTAGGGACAGGGAATCAGCCCCAGCATTTT
cdr3_aa: CASGLVGTGNQPQHF
clone_size: .
v_call: TRBV12-5
d_call: TRBD1
j_call: TRBJ1-5

cdr3_nt: TGCGCCAGCAGCCGTTCAAGATATTGGACAGATACGCAGTATTTT
cdr3_aa: CASSRSRYWTDTQYF
clone_size: .
v_call: TRBV4-3
d_call: .
j_call: TRBJ2-3

cdr3_nt: TGTGCCAGTAGTACTACAGGGGGTTTGGCTGATACGCAGTATTTT
cdr3_aa: CASSTTGGLADTQYF
clone_size: .
v_call: TRBV19
d_call: TRBD1
j_call: TRBJ2-3

cdr3_nt: TGTGCCACCCCGGGACAGGGGGAAGTCGGGGAGCTGTTTTTT
cdr3_aa: CATPGQGEVGELFF
clone_size: .
v_call: TRBV19
d_call: TRBD1
j_call: TRBJ2-2

cdr3_nt: TGTGCCAGCAGTGAAGTCACGAACACCGGGGAGCTGTTTTTT
cdr3_aa: CASSEVTNTGELFF
clone_size: medium-sized
v_call: TRBV6-1
d_call: .
j_call: TRBJ2-2

cdr3_nt: TGTGCCAGCAGCGACACAGGGAGCGATAATTCACCCCTCCACTTT
cdr3_aa: CASSDTGSDNSPLHF
clone_size: .
v_call: TRBV2
d_call: .
j_call: TRBJ1-6

cdr3_nt: TGTGCCAGTAGTATGCAGGGGCTAACCTATGGCTACACCTTC
cdr3_aa: CASSMQGLTYGYTF
clone_size: medium-sized
v_call: TRBV19
d_call: .
j_call: TRBJ1-2

cdr3_nt: TGTGCCAGCAGCTTCGAGACAGCCTCAAGAAATGAAGCTTTCTTT
cdr3_aa: CASSFETASRNEAFF
clone_size: .
v_call: TRBV5-6
d_call: .
j_call: TRBJ1-1